The 21 T cell receptor beta chains listed next were all sequenced from one sample in a study of blood T cell repertoires in COVID-19. Here immunoSEQ multiplex PCR was the method, and the copy in TCRdb shows in-frame clones only, minus some. The sample consists of about 170,000 clones, around four fifths of them appearing once. Sequenced sample: peripheral blood. The receptors derive from a woman older than 75 with COVID-19, enrolled during active disease.

This sequence joins TRBV20-1 and TRBJ2-1; 7 bases are shared with TRBD1. The ends lost 3 bases at V and 7 bases at J; junction bases unmatched: 12. The CDR3 spans 15 residues. Germline values: CDR1 DFQATT, CDR2 SNEGSKA (reference sequence). The CDR3 DNA reads as TGCAGTGCTAGTAGGTCCAGGGGGATCGGGAATGAGCAGTTCTTC. Translation gives CSASRSRGIGNEQFF.

The J gene is TRBJ2-3, the V gene TRBV11-3; D remains ambiguous. Deletions cut 4 bases from V and 4 bases from J, with 9 bases between. The germline V gene encodes CDR1 SGHNT and CDR2 YENEEA. The CDR3 runs to 13 residues. CDR3 residues: CASSSRGSDTQYF. The CDR3 DNA is TGTGCCAGCAGCTCCAGAGGCTCAGATACGCAGTATTTT.

This sequence joins TRBV5-8 and TRBJ2-7; D may be TRBD1 (5 bases). CDR3 size: 14 residues. With 0 bases removed from V and 4 bases from J, the gap between germline ends came to 11 bases. The germline gives CDR1 SGHTS, CDR2 YDEGEE. CDR3 DNA sequence: TGTGCCAGCAGCTTGGGACAGCTTGGTTACGAGCAGTACTTC. Residues: CASSLGQLGYEQYF.

V gene TRBV27 combines with J gene TRBJ2-2; TRBD2 matches at 10 bases. V shed 2 bases, J shed 5 bases, and the junction held 2 bases outside the gene matches. The length of the CDR3 is 15 residues. Germline V lookup: CDR1 MNHEY, CDR2 SMNVEV (reference sequence). The CDR3 loop is CASSLGGLATGELFF. DNA for the CDR3: TGTGCCAGCAGTTTAGGGGGACTAGCGACCGGGGAGCTGTTTTTT.

V and J are TRBV4-1 and TRBJ1-5, with 8 nucleotides matching TRBD1. With V trimmed by 4 bases and J by 4 bases, 9 bases remained unmatched. This CDR3 has 16 residues. The germline V gene has CDR1 MGHRA and CDR2 YSYEKL. Written as DNA, the CDR3 is TGCGCCAGCAGCCCCTCCGGGACAGGCCCGAATCAGCCCCAGCATTTT. Amino acid sequence: CASSPSGTGPNQPQHF.

This clone was counted a few times. The V gene is TRBV2, the J gene TRBJ2-7; 7 nucleotides agree with TRBD1. The V segment lost 5 bases and the J segment 6 bases; nucleotides outside the gene matches: 1. Germline CDR1 SNHLY, CDR2 FYNNEI. The CDR3 is 11 amino acids. CDR3 amino acids: CASSNRGEQYF. The CDR3, as DNA: TGTGCCAGCAGTAACAGGGGCGAGCAGTACTTC.

This clone was seen more than once but under ten times. The chain has TRBV7-6 and TRBJ2-7, with D perhaps TRBD2 (5 bases). The CDR3 loop spans 15 amino acids. Trimming shortened V by 1 base and J by 2 bases, and 12 bases separated the two germline ends. Germline V gene sequence: CDR1 SGHVS, CDR2 FNYEAQ. CDR3: CASSLVEGGAYEQYF. The CDR3 region has the DNA TGTGCCAGCAGCTTAGTAGAGGGTGGGGCCTACGAGCAGTACTTC. Full variable domain (missing parts from reference TRBV7-6 and TRBJ2-7): GAGVSQSPRYKVTKRGQDVALRCDPISGHVSLYWYRQALGQGPEFLTYFNYEAQQDKSGLPNDRFSAERPEGSISTLTIQRTEQRDSAMYRCASSLVEGGAYEQYFGPGTRLTVT.

The chain employs TRBV19 and TRBJ2-5, with a tentative D call TRBD2 (5 bases). With 4 bases removed from V and 2 bases from J, the gap between germline ends came to 11 bases. The CDR3 sequence is 14 residues long. Germline V gene sequence: CDR1 LNHDA, CDR2 SQIVND (reference sequence). CDR3 in amino acids: CASSRERKQETQYF. CDR3 DNA: TGTGCCAGTAGTAGAGAGCGGAAACAAGAGACCCAGTACTTC.

The chain uses TRBV7-9 and TRBJ2-1; D is uncertain. Germline CDR1 is SEHNR and CDR2 is FQNEAQ (reference sequence). The CDR3 has 12 residues. Trimming took off 2 bases at V and 3 bases at J, with 2 bases between the two ends. The CDR3 sequence: CASSLLYNEQFF. CDR3 sequence (DNA): TGTGCCAGCAGCTTACTCTACAATGAGCAGTTCTTC.

V and J are TRBV28 and TRBJ1-2; tentatively, D is TRBD1 (6 bases). Deletions cut 2 bases from V and 6 bases from J, with 10 bases between. The germline V gene encodes CDR1 MDHEN and CDR2 SYDVKM. The CDR3 contains 13 residues. The CDR3 region is CASSLLAGDGYTF. The DNA for the CDR3 is TGTGCCAGCAGTTTACTAGCAGGGGATGGCTACACCTTC.

V gene TRBV19 combines with J gene TRBJ2-4; D not resolved. V was clipped by 5 bases and J by 3 bases, with 11 bases between them. From germline, CDR1 is LNHDA and CDR2 SQIVND (reference sequence). The CDR3 length is 14 residues. The CDR3 DNA follows: TGTGCCAGTAGTTCCCCCGGTGACAAAAACATTCAGTACTTC. It yields the protein CASSSPGDKNIQYF.

The chain links TRBV18 to TRBJ1-1; tentative D call: TRBD1 (5 bases). The germline V and J ends were trimmed by 4 bases and 3 bases, with 9 bases remaining between them. Germline CDR1 and CDR2: KGHSH and LQKENI. The CDR3 length is 13 residues. The CDR3 DNA is TGTGCCAGCTCACAGGGCAGGGACACTGAAGCTTTCTTT. Its protein product is CASSQGRDTEAFF.

V is TRBV5-1 and J is TRBJ1-1; 7 bases are a match to TRBD1. Looked up from germline, CDR1 is SGHRS and CDR2 is YFSETQ. The CDR3 has 15 amino acids. V lost 4 bases, J lost 4 bases, and 10 bases stayed unmatched. Written as DNA, the CDR3 is TGCGCCAGCAGCCTAGGACAGGTCGAGGTCACTGAAGCTTTCTTT. Translated: CASSLGQVEVTEAFF.

The chain links TRBV2 to TRBJ2-5, with TRBD1 as a possible D gene (5 bases). Germline V gene lookup returns CDR1 SNHLY and CDR2 FYNNEI. V gave up 7 bases and J gave up 2 bases, with 11 bases separating them. CDR3 length: 13 residues. CDR3 region: CASNGRAQETQYF. In DNA, the CDR3 is TGTGCCAGCAACGGCAGGGCGCAAGAGACCCAGTACTTC. Full variable domain (remainder filled in from reference TRBV2 and TRBJ2-5): EPEVTQTPSHQVTQMGQEVILRCVPISNHLYFYWYRQILGQKVEFLVSFYNNEISEKSEIFDDQFSVERPDGSNFTLKIRSTKLEDSAMYFCASNGRAQETQYFGPGTRLLVL.

The J gene is TRBJ2-1, the V gene TRBV11-2; D is possibly TRBD2 (7 bases). This CDR3 is built from 15 residues. Trimming took off 5 bases at V and 6 bases at J, with 17 bases between the two ends. Germline V gene data show CDR1 as SGHAT and CDR2 as FQNNGV. The CDR3 reads CASSPSAAGANEQFF. CDR3 nucleotide sequence: TGTGCCAGCAGCCCTTCTGCGGCGGGGGCCAATGAGCAGTTCTTC.

CDR3 loop: CASSKGQIPTYEQYF. As DNA, the CDR3 is TGTGCCAGTAGCAAAGGACAAATCCCCACCTACGAGCAGTACTTC. The chain is built from TRBV19 and TRBJ2-7, with D possibly TRBD1 on 5 matching bases. The V and J ends lost 6 bases and 2 bases respectively, with 17 bases between them. Germline values: CDR1 LNHDA, CDR2 SQIVND (reference sequence). This CDR3 region has 15 residues.

The gene calls are TRBV20-1 and TRBJ2-7, with D uncertain. This CDR3 region has 11 residues. V lost 4 bases to trimming and J lost 5 bases, with 9 bases between them. The V gene's germline CDR1 is DFQATT and CDR2 SNEGSKA (reference sequence). This chain's CDR3 is CSANLVDEQYF. CDR3 sequence (DNA): TGCAGTGCTAATCTAGTTGACGAGCAGTACTTC.

This clone has only one observation. The chain is built from TRBV5-1 and TRBJ1-5, with a tentative D call TRBD1 (6 bases). This CDR3 spans 14 amino acids. Deletions cut 3 bases from V and 3 bases from J, with 10 bases between. Germline V lookup: CDR1 SGHRS, CDR2 YFSETQ. CDR3 region: CASSSGQLNQPQHF. The CDR3 coding sequence is TGCGCCAGCAGCTCCGGACAGCTCAATCAGCCCCAGCATTTT.

The chain carries TRBV5-6 and TRBJ2-1; D gene unclear. The V gene lost 1 base and the J gene lost 1 base, with 9 bases spanning the gap. This CDR3 has 15 residues. Per the germline V gene, CDR1 is SGHDT and CDR2 is YYEEEE. The CDR3 spells CASSLNLDSYNEQFF. The CDR3 DNA follows: TGTGCCAGCAGCTTGAACCTAGATTCCTACAATGAGCAGTTCTTC.

The chain has TRBV6-5 and TRBJ1-1; D possibly corresponds to TRBD1 (6 bases). CDR1 and CDR2 (germline): MNHEY, SVGAGI. The CDR3 is made up of 14 amino acids. V dropped 0 bases and J dropped 6 bases, with 11 bases sitting between them. The CDR3, as DNA: TGTGCCAGCAGTTACTCTACAGGGCGAGCTGAAGCTTTCTTT. It is translated as CASSYSTGRAEAFF.

V usage is TRBV2 and J usage is TRBJ1-2; 11 bases are a match to TRBD1. Looked up from germline, CDR1 is SNHLY and CDR2 is FYNNEI. The CDR3 loop spans 15 amino acids. The V and J ends lost 4 bases and 5 bases, in that order; junction bases with no gene match: 6. The CDR3 loop reads CASSAGRDRGYGYTF. The CDR3 bases are TGTGCCAGCAGTGCTGGTCGGGACAGGGGGTATGGCTACACCTTC. The whole variable domain, remainder taken from reference TRBV2 and TRBJ1-2, is EPEVTQTPSHQVTQMGQEVILRCVPISNHLYFYWYRQILGQKVEFLVSFYNNEISEKSEIFDDQFSVERPDGSNFTLKIRSTKLEDSAMYFCASSAGRDRGYGYTFGSGTRLTVV.